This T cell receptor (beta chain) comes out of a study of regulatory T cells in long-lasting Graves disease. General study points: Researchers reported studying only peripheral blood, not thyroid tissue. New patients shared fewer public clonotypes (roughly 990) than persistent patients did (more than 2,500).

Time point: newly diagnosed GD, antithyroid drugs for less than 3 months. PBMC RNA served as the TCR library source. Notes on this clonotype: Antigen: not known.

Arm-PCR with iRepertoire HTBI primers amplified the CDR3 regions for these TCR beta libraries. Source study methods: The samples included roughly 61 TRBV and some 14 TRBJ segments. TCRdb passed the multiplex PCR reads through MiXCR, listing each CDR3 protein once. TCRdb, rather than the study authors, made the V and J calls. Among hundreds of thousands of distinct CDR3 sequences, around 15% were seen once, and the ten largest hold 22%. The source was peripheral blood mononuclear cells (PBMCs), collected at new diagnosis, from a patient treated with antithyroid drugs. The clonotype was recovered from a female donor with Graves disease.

This CDR3 reads CASSFVSSGNTIYF. The CDR3 DNA is TGTGCCAGCAGCTTTGTGAGCTCTGGAAACACCATATATTTT. The J gene is TRBJ1-3, the V gene TRBV5-8, with unresolved D. The germline gives CDR1 SGHTS, CDR2 YDEGEE. V was pared by 2 bases and J by 0 bases, with 6 bases between. The CDR3 runs to 14 residues. Variable domain in full (rest from reference TRBV5-8 and TRBJ1-3): EAGVTQSPTHLIKTRGQQATLRCSPISGHTSVYWYQQALGLGLQFLLWYDEGEERNRGNFPPRFSGRQFPNYSSELNVNALELEDSALYLCASSFVSSGNTIYFGEGSWLTVV.